The next 20 T cell receptor beta chains were all read from a single sample in a study of shared clonotypes between healthy human individuals (dated by TCRdb to about 2020). The protocol used for the library was the immunoSEQ multiplex PCR assay. The clones in this table, taken by TCRdb from immuneACCESS, are in-frame only. Not every clone is retained; where verified, under half of the shortfall comes from an unresolved V gene, and the cause of the rest is unknown. The sample yields about 2.4 million clones; under 95% were counted once. Around 0.37% of the sample rests with the top ten. The sample consisted of naive CD4+ T cells from PBMCs. Interpreted using the paper, the cell subset or site label stands for: CD45RA+ positively selected. The receptors shown here come from a man aged 18 to 35 in good health. Some clones in this sample may be carry-over from other donors' samples.

The rearrangement uses TRBV20-1 and TRBJ2-7, with D unclear. The CDR3 runs 11 residues. Germline CDR1 DFQATT, CDR2 SNEGSKA (reference sequence). V was pared by 6 bases and J by 6 bases, with 12 bases between. CDR3 sequence: CSAPSIREQYF. In nucleotides, the CDR3 is TGCAGTGCCCCGTCAATACGCGAGCAGTACTTC.

This clone showed up just a few times. The genes are TRBV4-2 and TRBJ1-1; the D gene is possibly TRBD1 (5 bases). This CDR3 comprises 14 residues. Germline CDR1 LGHNA, CDR2 YNFKEQ. Between the trimmed V and J ends, which lost 0 bases and 4 bases, there was a span of 9 bases. The CDR3 DNA reads as TGTGCCAGCAGCCAAGAGGGGAGGGGCACTGAAGCTTTCTTT. Residues: CASSQEGRGTEAFF.

The rearrangement uses TRBV9 and TRBJ2-1; 7 bases fit TRBD2. V lost 3 bases, J lost 9 bases, and 6 bases stayed unmatched. CDR3 length: 13 residues. Germline values: CDR1 SGDLS, CDR2 YYNGEE. The CDR3 sequence is CASSEAPGGEQFF. The CDR3 region has the DNA TGTGCCAGCAGCGAGGCGCCGGGAGGTGAGCAGTTCTTC.

As to this clone: Other DNA sequences within the sample encode an identical CDR3. The chain joins TRBV5-4 to TRBJ2-3; 12 bases line up with TRBD2. The CDR3 has 16 residues. J gave up 0 bases and V 4 bases, and 3 bases lay outside the gene matches. The V gene's germline CDR1 is SGHNT and CDR2 YYREEE (reference sequence). The CDR3 sequence is CASSPGTSGSTDTQYF. CDR3 nucleotides: TGTGCCAGCAGCCCAGGGACTAGCGGGAGCACAGATACGCAGTATTTT.

V gene TRBV10-3 combines with J gene TRBJ1-3; D is uncertain. CDR1 and CDR2 from the germline V gene are ENHRY and SYGVKD. The CDR3 spans 13 residues. Trimming removed 2 bases from V and 6 bases from J, with 8 bases in between. CDR3 residues: CAISERQENTIYF. The DNA for the CDR3 is TGTGCCATCAGTGAGCGGCAGGAAAACACCATATATTTT.

The chain recombines TRBV5-1 with TRBJ2-5; 10 bases are a match to TRBD1. The CDR3 extends over 15 amino acids. The V and J ends lost 0 bases and 5 bases, in that order; junction bases with no gene match: 4. Germline lookup yields CDR1 SGHRS and CDR2 YFSETQ. The CDR3 loop is CASSLVTGGEETQYF. The CDR3 DNA follows: TGCGCCAGCAGCTTGGTGACAGGGGGCGAGGAGACCCAGTACTTC.

The chain links TRBV6-1 to TRBJ1-3; no reliable D call. Germline V gene sequence: CDR1 MNHNS, CDR2 SASEGT. This CDR3 is 12 amino acids long. The V end lost 1 base, the J end lost 5 bases, and 3 bases lay between the germline ends. Here the CDR3 DNA reads TGTGCCAGCAGTGAAGGGCGAAACACCATATATTTT. Translation: CASSEGRNTIYF.

The rearrangement links TRBV7-6 to TRBJ2-5; weak D call: TRBD2 (6 bases). From germline, CDR1 is SGHVS and CDR2 FNYEAQ. The V end was cut by 0 bases, the J end by 5 bases, with 16 bases between. CDR3 size: 16 residues. CDR3 sequence: CASSLATTGSGETQYF. CDR3 bases: TGTGCCAGCAGCTTAGCCACAACCGGGAGCGGGGAGACCCAGTACTTC.

This sequence joins TRBV19 and TRBJ2-6; D may be TRBD2 (5 bases). The germline gives CDR1 LNHDA, CDR2 SQIVND (reference sequence). Trimming removed 3 bases at V and 2 bases at J, with 11 bases between. The length of the CDR3 is 16 residues. The CDR3 nucleotides are TGTGCCAGTAGTATCGTCGCCGGGACTGGGGCCAACGTCCTGACTTTC. Translating gives CASSIVAGTGANVLTF.

The V gene is TRBV5-8, the J gene TRBJ1-5; 10 bases are shared with TRBD1. The CDR3 loop spans 16 amino acids. Germline V CDR1 and CDR2: SGHTS, YDEGEE. Trimming at V came to 3 bases and at J to 5 bases, leaving 8 bases not matched to a gene. The CDR3 reads CASSYFGTGEYQPQHF. Here the CDR3 DNA reads TGTGCCAGCAGCTACTTCGGGACAGGGGAATATCAGCCCCAGCATTTT.

The chain is built from TRBV5-3 and TRBJ2-7; 7 bases agree with TRBD2. Being an ORF, TRBV5-3 has a function that is uncertain. The ends lost 0 bases at V and 5 bases at J; junction bases unmatched: 20. The CDR3 runs 19 residues. The CDR3 nucleotides read TGTGCCAGAAGCTTGGTAGGCAGGGTGGTAGCGGGTGGGGGTAACGAGCAGTACTTC. It yields the protein CARSLVGRVVAGGGNEQYF.

A single count supports this clone. The chain uses TRBV6-1 and TRBJ2-2; 9 positions agree with TRBD1. After removal of 8 bases from V and 5 bases from J, the junction contained 6 bases not matched to a gene. Germline CDR1 MNHNS, CDR2 SASEGT. There are 14 residues in the CDR3. CDR3 residues: CASGGQGRTGELFF. The CDR3 nucleotides read TGTGCCAGCGGGGGACAGGGTCGAACCGGGGAGCTGTTTTTT.

The gene calls are TRBV2 and TRBJ2-5, with 7 bases aligning to TRBD1. The CDR3 consists of 16 residues. V shed 6 bases, J shed 5 bases, and the junction held 15 bases outside the gene matches. Per germline, CDR1 SNHLY and CDR2 FYNNEI. The CDR3 is CASSEIRQGPAETQYF. In DNA form, the CDR3 reads TGTGCCAGCAGCGAAATTCGACAGGGACCAGCGGAGACCCAGTACTTC.

The rearrangement uses TRBV9 and TRBJ2-3; D is ambiguous. Per germline, CDR1 SGDLS and CDR2 YYNGEE. CDR3 length: 15 residues. Trimming took off 4 bases at V and 3 bases at J, with 15 bases between the two ends. The CDR3 spells CASSLTGAGTDTQYF. The CDR3 DNA reads TGTGCCAGCAGCCTAACCGGAGCCGGGACAGATACGCAGTATTTT.

The chain has TRBV29-1 and TRBJ2-1, with D perhaps matching TRBD2 (9 bases). The CDR3 is 18 amino acids. V gave up 6 bases and J gave up 7 bases, with 31 bases separating them. In germline, CDR1 is SQVTM, CDR2 ANQGSEA. The CDR3, as DNA: TGCAGCGTCCCAGGCGGGACAGGTGGACTAGCGTTGAGAAATGAGCAGTTCTTC. Its protein product is CSVPGGTGGLALRNEQFF.

The rearrangement uses TRBV9 and TRBJ2-3, with 9 bases lining up with TRBD1. The length of the CDR3 is 17 residues. The trim removed 0 bases at V and 2 bases at J, leaving 7 bases unmatched. Germline loops: CDR1 SGDLS, CDR2 YYNGEE. CDR3 sequence: CASSVEGGTGFTDTQYF. The DNA for the CDR3 is TGTGCCAGCAGCGTAGAAGGAGGGACAGGGTTCACAGATACGCAGTATTTT.

The chain links TRBV28 to TRBJ2-3; 7 bases map to TRBD2. The CDR3 sequence is 16 residues long. J was trimmed by 0 bases and V by 5 bases; bases with no gene match: 8. Germline V gives CDR1 MDHEN, CDR2 SYDVKM. The CDR3 here is CASSPIGGSSTDTQYF. CDR3 nucleotides: TGTGCCAGCAGTCCTATTGGCGGGAGTAGCACAGATACGCAGTATTTT.

J is TRBJ2-7 and V is TRBV6-1; possibly TRBD1 or TRBD2 for D (5 bases each). Trimming removed 6 bases from V and 0 bases from J, with 12 bases in between. Germline V gives CDR1 MNHNS, CDR2 SASEGT. The CDR3 has 14 residues. Here the CDR3 DNA reads TGTGCCAGCAGACAGGAGGCGTTCTCCTACGAGCAGTACTTC. It specifies CASRQEAFSYEQYF.

The rearrangement joins TRBV5-1 to TRBJ2-3, with 13 nucleotides matching TRBD2. CDR3 length equals 15 residues. The J segment lost 6 bases and the V segment lost 4 bases, leaving 5 bases of the junction unmatched. From germline, CDR1 is SGHRS and CDR2 YFSETQ. CDR3 residues: CASSGLAGVRDTQYF. As DNA, the CDR3 is TGCGCCAGCAGCGGACTAGCGGGAGTGCGTGATACGCAGTATTTT.

This clone is a singleton in its sample. This chain connects TRBV5-1 to TRBJ1-1; the D gene is possibly TRBD1 (6 bases). V gave up 4 bases and J gave up 4 bases, with 17 bases separating them. Germline V gene sequence: CDR1 SGHRS, CDR2 YFSETQ. The CDR3 loop spans 15 amino acids. This chain's CDR3 is CASSPGGGVTTEAFF. DNA of the CDR3: TGCGCCAGCAGCCCCGGGGGCGGGGTTACCACTGAAGCTTTCTTT.